This T cell receptor beta chain was sequenced for a study of T-cell memory formation after mild COVID-19. The overall study: There were largely donor-specific TCR clusters.

This clonotype was observed a handful of times. Its antigen is currently unknown. Regarding the study as a whole: Researchers found some responding clones in pre-infection memory, a sign that cross-reactive memory joined. Later expanders leaned toward CD4+, whereas clones contracting from day 15 to 85 were balanced CD4/CD8.

With 8 bases removed from V and 2 bases from J, the gap between germline ends came to 10 bases. CDR1 is MNHNS, CDR2 SASEGT, per germline. The CDR3 runs to 12 residues. TCR alpha and TCR beta cDNA libraries carrying sample barcodes and UMIs were produced by 5'RACE using constant-segment primers. Each CDR3 protein is one row after TCRdb ran MiXCR on the 5' RACE reads. The sample carries about 140,000 distinct CDR3 sequences, 11% to 15% recorded once. The TCR originated in an adult woman who had mild COVID-19 (a few samples of this study predate the infection). Cell type and time point are not known. Sequencing input: PBMCs or a T cell subset sorted from them (not recorded which). J is TRBJ2-7 and V is TRBV6-1; D possibly corresponds to TRBD1 (6 bases). The CDR3 DNA follows: TGTGCCAGCGTGAAGGGGGCCTACGAGCAGTACTTC. It is translated as CASVKGAYEQYF.